The 20 T cell receptor beta chains below were found in one sample sequenced in a study of cytomegalovirus exposure and HLA in healthy donors. The PCR employed 60 Vbeta primers together with 13 Jbeta primers. Measured with immunoSEQ multiplex PCR; TCRdb has only the in-frame clones, and not every one. Among 100,000 to 130,000 clones listed, roughly 73% were seen once. Sample: PBMCs. The receptors originated from a man aged 25-45 years in good health and CMV-seronegative.

The chain combines TRBV5-1 with TRBJ1-4; D perhaps matches TRBD1 (6 bases). The CDR3 contains 14 residues. Germline V gene data show CDR1 as SGHRS and CDR2 as YFSETQ. V was shortened by 3 bases and J by 8 bases, with 14 bases between the two germline ends. The DNA for the CDR3 is TGCGCCAGCAGCTCCCGGGGGGCTGGAGAAAAACTGTTTTTT. This encodes CASSSRGAGEKLFF.

The CDR3 loop is CASRDRGNEKLFF. CDR3 DNA: TGTGCCAGCCGGGACAGGGGAAATGAAAAACTGTTTTTT. V and J are TRBV6-5 and TRBJ1-4, with 10 bases fitting TRBD1. The CDR3 sequence is 13 residues long. Germline CDR1 reads MNHEY; CDR2 reads SVGAGI. With 8 bases clipped from V and 5 bases from J, the junction kept 2 bases outside the gene matches.

The chain uses TRBV30 and TRBJ1-5; unclear D gene. Germline V lookup: CDR1 GTSNPN, CDR2 SVGIG (reference sequence). The CDR3 extends over 14 amino acids. The V end lost 1 base, the J end lost 0 bases, and 7 bases lay between the germline ends. DNA of the CDR3: TGTGCCTGGAGTGCCGTAGATAGCAATCAGCCCCAGCATTTT. Translation: CAWSAVDSNQPQHF.

The chain joins TRBV28 to TRBJ1-1, with a possible D match to TRBD1 (6 bases). Deletions cut 5 bases from V and 5 bases from J, with 18 bases between. The CDR3 sequence is 15 residues long. CDR1 is MDHEN and CDR2 is SYDVKM in the germline V gene. CDR3 DNA sequence: TGTGCCAGCAGTCCCCGAGGTCAGGGGCGAACTGAAGCTTTCTTT. This sequence encodes CASSPRGQGRTEAFF.

This clone was recorded only once. The rearrangement joins TRBV6-5 to TRBJ1-1, with a possible D match to TRBD1 (5 bases). This CDR3 spans 15 amino acids. Trimming shortened V by 6 bases and J by 5 bases, and 19 bases separated the two germline ends. CDR1 is MNHEY and CDR2 is SVGAGI in the germline V gene. CDR3: CASSWGGEGRTEAFF. The CDR3 DNA is TGTGCCAGCAGCTGGGGGGGGGAAGGGAGGACTGAAGCTTTCTTT.

The chain has TRBV15 and TRBJ1-6; no definite D call. V lost 3 bases to trimming and J lost 0 bases, with 18 bases between them. The germline gives CDR1 LNHNV, CDR2 YYDKDF (reference sequence). The length of the CDR3 is 19 residues. The CDR3 sequence: CATSSGLGSFSSYNSPLHF. CDR3 sequence (DNA): TGTGCCACCAGCAGTGGACTAGGGAGCTTTAGCTCCTATAATTCACCCCTCCACTTT.

V is TRBV4-1 and J is TRBJ1-2; 11 bases fit TRBD1. CDR1 is MGHRA, CDR2 YSYEKL, per germline. After removal of 2 bases from V and 6 bases from J, the junction contained 8 bases not matched to a gene. The CDR3 length is 16 residues. CDR3 in DNA: TGCGCCAGCAGCCAACCCGGACAGGGGGCTTCCGATGGCTACACCTTC. Translating gives CASSQPGQGASDGYTF.

The chain recombines TRBV9 with TRBJ2-5; 9 bases map to TRBD2. J lost 1 base, V lost 1 base, and 5 bases had no gene match. The CDR3 is made up of 16 amino acids. Per the germline V gene, CDR1 is SGDLS and CDR2 is YYNGEE. The CDR3 sequence is CASSVLALAGQETQYF. The CDR3 DNA reads as TGTGCCAGCAGCGTACTCGCACTAGCGGGCCAAGAGACCCAGTACTTC.

The rearrangement uses TRBV5-1 and TRBJ2-7, with a possible D match to TRBD1 (5 bases). Germline CDR1 and CDR2: SGHRS and YFSETQ. The CDR3 length is 15 residues. V lost 0 bases to trimming and J lost 3 bases, with 13 bases between them. In DNA, the CDR3 is TGCGCCAGCAGCTTGGAGGCAGGGCACAGCTACGAGCAGTACTTC. This encodes CASSLEAGHSYEQYF.

This clone was seen more than once but under ten times. This specimen includes other DNA sequences encoding the same CDR3. This chain links TRBV5-1 with TRBJ2-5, with D perhaps matching TRBD1 (5 bases). Germline-derived CDR1 and CDR2 are SGHRS and YFSETQ. V lost 0 bases and J lost 2, with 5 bases in between. The CDR3 consists of 13 residues. DNA of the CDR3: TGCGCCAGCAGCTTGGGACAGCAAGAGACCCAGTACTTC. The encoded protein is CASSLGQQETQYF.

The V call is TRBV7-9, the J call TRBJ2-1; 9 bases are shared with TRBD2. The CDR3 spans 17 residues. Trimming took 5 bases from V and 7 from J; bases not matched to a gene: 15. Germline values: CDR1 SEHNR, CDR2 FQNEAQ (reference sequence). CDR3 bases: TGTGCCAGCAGCCCCAGTGATCGGCGGGAGGGGAGAAATGAGCAGTTCTTC. This sequence encodes CASSPSDRREGRNEQFF.

This chain links TRBV29-1 with TRBJ1-1; TRBD1 matches at 8 bases. Germline V gene sequence: CDR1 SQVTM, CDR2 ANQGSEA. V dropped 6 bases and J dropped 5; count of bases not matched to a gene: 8. This CDR3 has 13 residues. The CDR3 DNA reads as TGCAGCGTAGGACAGGGCCCGGGGACTGAAGCTTTCTTT. Residues: CSVGQGPGTEAFF.

The V and J genes are TRBV10-3 and TRBJ1-2; D remains unclear. Between the trimmed V and J ends, which lost 10 bases and 0 bases, there was a span of 18 bases. Per germline, CDR1 ENHRY and CDR2 SYGVKD. The CDR3 sequence is 15 residues long. CDR3 sequence reads: CATAPSQGANYGYTF. The CDR3 nucleotides are TGTGCCACCGCCCCTAGTCAAGGAGCTAACTATGGCTACACCTTC.

V usage is TRBV27 and J usage is TRBJ1-1, with a weak D call TRBD1 (5 bases). CDR1 is MNHEY, CDR2 SMNVEV, per germline (reference sequence). Trimming shortened V by 2 bases and J by 5 bases, and 12 bases separated the two germline ends. The CDR3 length is 14 residues. The CDR3 DNA is TGTGCCAGCAGTTTAGCCAGGGAGGGTACTGAAGCTTTCTTT. Residues: CASSLAREGTEAFF.

This chain joins TRBV28 and TRBJ1-6; D possibly corresponds to TRBD1 (5 bases). V was clipped by 7 bases and J by 6 bases, with 13 bases between them. Germline V gives CDR1 MDHEN, CDR2 SYDVKM. This CDR3 contains 14 residues. Here the CDR3 reads CASIVEGVNSPLHF. The CDR3 region has the DNA TGTGCCAGCATCGTAGAAGGGGTTAATTCACCCCTCCACTTT.

This chain uses TRBV19 with TRBJ2-7; 12 bases map to TRBD2. The germline gives CDR1 LNHDA, CDR2 SQIVND (reference sequence). The CDR3 is made up of 16 amino acids. The V gene end was trimmed by 4 bases and the J gene end by 6 bases; junction bases not matched to a gene: 10. CDR3 nucleotides: TGTGCCAGTAGTACCCGTTCTAGCGGGGGGGCCAGCGAGCAGTACTTC. It yields the protein CASSTRSSGGASEQYF.

This clone has more than one count but fewer than ten. The chain uses TRBV27 and TRBJ1-4; D call uncertain. Looked up from germline, CDR1 is MNHEY and CDR2 is SMNVEV (reference sequence). The CDR3 is 16 residues long. Trimming removed 5 bases at V and 1 base at J, with 14 bases between. The CDR3 DNA is TGTGCCAGCAGTGTAGATTACCGGGGAACTAATGAAAAACTGTTTTTT. This codes for CASSVDYRGTNEKLFF.

This clone was detected only a few times. The CDR3 bases are TGTGCCAGCAGCGTCAACTCGATACCCTATGGCTACACCTTC. It is translated as CASSVNSIPYGYTF. The chain joins TRBV9 to TRBJ1-2, with D unresolved. Trimming cost V 2 bases and J 4 bases, with 12 bases left between them. The CDR3 totals 14 residues. Germline CDR1 reads SGDLS; CDR2 reads YYNGEE.

This clone turned up a few times. The CDR3 DNA sequence: TGCGCCAGCAGCTTGGAGCTAGCCACAGATACGCAGTATTTT. As protein: CASSLELATDTQYF. The chain combines TRBV5-1 with TRBJ2-3; tentative D call: TRBD2 (5 bases). The CDR3 length is 14 residues. CDR1 SGHRS and CDR2 YFSETQ come from the germline V gene. V was shortened by 0 bases and J by 2 bases, with 7 bases between the two germline ends.

This chain joins TRBV7-8 and TRBJ1-4, with D unclear. CDR3 length: 12 amino acids. From germline, CDR1 is SGHVS and CDR2 FQNEAQ. V was cut by 4 bases and J by 8 bases, with 8 bases left in between. This CDR3 reads CASSSSQEKLFF. Written as DNA, the CDR3 is TGTGCCAGCAGCTCGTCCCAGGAAAAACTGTTTTTT. The variable domain in full, completed from reference TRBV7-8 and TRBJ1-4, reads GAGVSQSPRYKVAKRGQDVALRCDPISGHVSLFWYQQALGQGPEFLTYFQNEAQLDKSGLPSDRFFAERPEGSVSTLKIQRTQQEDSAVYLCASSSSQEKLFFGSGTQLSVL.